Sequencing of this T cell receptor (beta chain) was carried out in a study of T cells in Graves' hyperthyroidism and ophthalmopathy. Study-wide points: Blood held most thyroid clonotypes expanded above 0.001 frequency. The model's output predicted ophthalmopathy at a median of 6.5 months prior to onset.

Based on clinical symptoms, serum thyroxine and TRAb, thyroid ultrasound and orbital computed tomography, diagnoses were reached. The source material, RNA transcripts, was used to amplify TCR beta CDR3 regions. Carried out on the TCR CDR3, a first-round RT-PCR used the HTBI primer set. Using its own MiXCR run on the multiplex PCR reads, TCRdb lists one record per CDR3 protein. This table has roughly 720,000 distinct CDR3 sequences, approximately 15% appearing once. This clonotype was recorded a few times. Its antigen is as yet unknown. This clonotype was sampled from a man between 45 and 60 years old with Graves' hyperthyroidism. Material for sequencing was blood.

The CDR3 coding sequence is TGTGCCAGCAGTAACCCGACCAACCGGGCTGGCTCCTACGAGCAGTACTTC. Translating it yields CASSNPTNRAGSYEQYF. The rearrangement links TRBV6-2 or TRBV6-3 to TRBJ2-7; D gene uncertain. V was clipped by 5 bases and J by 0 bases, with 20 bases between them. There are 17 residues in the CDR3. The germline V gene encodes CDR1 MNHEY and CDR2 SVGEGT.